This TCR beta chain was identified during a study of shared clonotypes between healthy human individuals. Overall study results and limits: Few donors restricted represented genetic and exposure-history diversity.

The CDR3 spans 15 residues. The V gene end was trimmed by 4 bases and the J gene end by 5 bases; junction bases not matched to a gene: 5. The germline CDR1 and CDR2 sequences are SEHNR and FQNEAQ (reference sequence). Terminally differentiated effector memory CD45RA+ cells were left out of the naive CD8 fraction, which was CD45RO-negative and positively selected for CCR7. This clone has just one count. Its antigen is as yet unknown. The assay was immunoSEQ multiplex PCR, and TCRdb's table has in-frame clones only and misses some. The sample has 600,000 or so clones, roughly 98% seen once. The V and J genes are TRBV7-9 and TRBJ2-3, with 11 bases identical to TRBD2. The sample comprised naive CD8+ T cells sorted from blood. The clonotype originates from a man under 40 in good health. The CDR3 reads CASSWISGRVDTQYF. The CDR3 nucleotides read TGTGCCAGCAGCTGGATTAGCGGGAGGGTAGATACGCAGTATTTT.